This TCR beta chain was identified during a study of radiation and T cells in renal cell carcinoma. Time point in this sample: baseline pretreatment blood. Treatment: 15 Gy SBRT to primary tumor, nephrectomy 4 weeks later. Assay used: immunoSEQ multiplex PCR; TCRdb lists only in-frame clones, some missing. The sample holds roughly 150,000 clones, about 85% seen once. The sequences come from blood, collected from a patient whose treatment included radiotherapy and nephrectomy. This clonotype was obtained from a woman in her 70s with renal cell carcinoma.

The CDR3 DNA is TGTGCCAGCAGCTTAGTTCCAGCGGGGGGGCACGCGACCCAGTACTTC. As protein: CASSLVPAGGHATQYF. The chain combines TRBV7-8 with TRBJ2-5; TRBD2 matches 10 bases. V lost 1 base and J lost 7; bases outside the gene matches: 9. The germline gives CDR1 SGHVS, CDR2 FQNEAQ. The CDR3 contains 16 residues. Full variable domain (rest looked up from reference TRBV7-8 and TRBJ2-5): GAGVSQSPRYKVAKRGQDVALRCDPISGHVSLFWYQQALGQGPEFLTYFQNEAQLDKSGLPSDRFFAERPEGSVSTLKIQRTQQEDSAVYLCASSLVPAGGHATQYFGPGTRLLVL.